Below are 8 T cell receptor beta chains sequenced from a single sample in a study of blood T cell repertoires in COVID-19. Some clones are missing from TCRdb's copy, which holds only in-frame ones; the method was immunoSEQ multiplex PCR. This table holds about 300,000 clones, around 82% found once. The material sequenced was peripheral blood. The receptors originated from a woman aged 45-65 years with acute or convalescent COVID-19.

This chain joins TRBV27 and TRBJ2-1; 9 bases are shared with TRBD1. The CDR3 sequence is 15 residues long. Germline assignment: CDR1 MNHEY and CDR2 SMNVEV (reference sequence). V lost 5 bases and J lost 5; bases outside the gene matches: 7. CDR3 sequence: CASSPWTGAHNEQFF. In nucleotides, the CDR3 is TGTGCCAGCAGTCCCTGGACAGGGGCCCACAATGAGCAGTTCTTC.

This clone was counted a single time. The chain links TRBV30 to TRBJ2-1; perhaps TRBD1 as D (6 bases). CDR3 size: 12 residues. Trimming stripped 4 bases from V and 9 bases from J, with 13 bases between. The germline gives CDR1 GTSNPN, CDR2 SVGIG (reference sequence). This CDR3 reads CAWTRQGSEQFF. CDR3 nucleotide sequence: TGTGCCTGGACTCGCCAGGGGAGTGAGCAGTTCTTC.

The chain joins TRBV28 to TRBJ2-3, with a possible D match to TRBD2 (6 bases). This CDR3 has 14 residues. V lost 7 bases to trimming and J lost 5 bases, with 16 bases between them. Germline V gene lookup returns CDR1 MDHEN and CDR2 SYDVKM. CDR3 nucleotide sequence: TGTGCCAGCAAAAGGCCGGGAGCGGGAGATACGCAGTATTTT. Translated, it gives CASKRPGAGDTQYF. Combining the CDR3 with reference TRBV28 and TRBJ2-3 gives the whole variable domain DVKVTQSSRYLVKRTGEKVFLECVQDMDHENMFWYRQDPGLGLRLIYFSYDVKMKEKGDIPEGYSVSREKKERFSLILESASTNQTSMYLCASKRPGAGDTQYFGPGTRLTVL.

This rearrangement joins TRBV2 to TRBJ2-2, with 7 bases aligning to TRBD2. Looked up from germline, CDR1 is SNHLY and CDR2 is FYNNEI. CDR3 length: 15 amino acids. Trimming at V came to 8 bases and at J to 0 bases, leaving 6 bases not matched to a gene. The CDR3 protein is CASLSGSANTGELFF. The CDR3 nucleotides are TGTGCCAGCCTTAGCGGGTCCGCGAACACCGGGGAGCTGTTTTTT.

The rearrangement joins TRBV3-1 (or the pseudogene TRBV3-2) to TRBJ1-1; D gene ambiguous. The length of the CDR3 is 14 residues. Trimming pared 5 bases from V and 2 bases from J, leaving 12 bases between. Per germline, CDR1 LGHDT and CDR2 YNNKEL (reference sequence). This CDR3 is CASSSHTPNTEAFF. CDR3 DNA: TGTGCCAGCAGCTCCCATACACCTAACACTGAAGCTTTCTTT.

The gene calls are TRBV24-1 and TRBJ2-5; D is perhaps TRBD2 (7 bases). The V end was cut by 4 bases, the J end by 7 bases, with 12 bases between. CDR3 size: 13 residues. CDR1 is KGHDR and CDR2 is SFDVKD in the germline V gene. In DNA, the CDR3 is TGTGCCACCAGTGACAACGGGGGGCTGACCCAGTACTTC. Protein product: CATSDNGGLTQYF.

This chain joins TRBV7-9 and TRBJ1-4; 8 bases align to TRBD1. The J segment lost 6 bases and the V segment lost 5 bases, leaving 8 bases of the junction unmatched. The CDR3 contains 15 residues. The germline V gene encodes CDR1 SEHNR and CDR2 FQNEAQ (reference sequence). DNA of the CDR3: TGTGCCAGCAGCCGCATGCAGGGGGCGGATGAAAAACTGTTTTTT. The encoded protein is CASSRMQGADEKLFF.

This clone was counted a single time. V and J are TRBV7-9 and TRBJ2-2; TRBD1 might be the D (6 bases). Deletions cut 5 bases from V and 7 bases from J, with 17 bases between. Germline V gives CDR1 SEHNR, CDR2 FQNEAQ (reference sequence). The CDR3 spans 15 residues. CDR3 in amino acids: CASSPGLDSGGELFF. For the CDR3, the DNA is TGTGCCAGCAGCCCAGGATTGGACAGTGGCGGGGAGCTGTTTTTT.